Detailed here is one T cell receptor (beta chain). The trim removed 3 bases at V and 4 bases at J, leaving 9 bases unmatched. This CDR3 has 16 residues. Germline lookup yields CDR1 KGHSH and CDR2 LQKENI. As processed by the authors: Nucleated cell number was recorded as an estimate derived from reference gene primer amplification. TCRdb's copy holds only in-frame clones and misses some; the assay was immunoSEQ multiplex PCR. That table furnishes V, J and clone size, whereas the DNA furnished D and trimming. Here the sample spans over 50,000 clones, around four fifths being singletons. The data were obtained in a study of blood T cell repertoires in COVID-19. Looking at the study overall: Acute and convalescent COVID-19 samples came from the United States, Italy and Spain.

The sequence derives from a man aged 70 or older with acute or convalescent COVID-19. The sequencing input was peripheral blood. The V and J genes are TRBV18 and TRBJ2-3; 8 bases are a match to TRBD2. The DNA of the CDR3 is TGTGCCAGCTCACCCCGAGGCCTGACTAGCGCAGATACGCAGTATTTT. Translating gives CASSPRGLTSADTQYF.